This entry is about one T cell receptor beta chain. The antigen is unknown. The beta constant-region primer was an equimolar mix of two oligonucleotides covering TRBC1 and TRBC2. Nested alpha and beta constant-region primers with the SP2 primer drove four PCR rounds on ligated cDNA. TCRdb reanalysed the UMI-ligation and nested PCR reads using MiXCR and keeps one entry per CDR3 protein. This sample has 120,000 to 150,000 distinct CDR3 sequences, with over 20% found just once. This record comes from a study of naive and memory T cell subsets. The V gene end was trimmed by 4 bases and the J gene end by 7 bases; junction bases not matched to a gene: 10. Germline-derived CDR1 and CDR2 are SGHNT and YYREEE (reference sequence). The CDR3 has 15 amino acids. Study-wide results and caveats: A few larger clonotypes appeared in naive repertoires, especially CD8, possibly memory cells re-expressing CD45RA.

This receptor was taken from a human donor in good health. Sequencing used naive CD4+ T cells from blood. The V and J genes are TRBV5-4 and TRBJ2-1, with 8 bases fitting TRBD2. The CDR3: CASSAGGLPVNEQFF. In nucleotides, the CDR3 is TGTGCCAGCAGCGCGGGGGGACTCCCCGTGAATGAGCAGTTCTTC.